This paragraph covers one T cell receptor (beta chain) sequence. The data are from a study of blood T cell repertoires in COVID-19. Measured with immunoSEQ multiplex PCR; TCRdb has only the in-frame clones, and not every one. The sample yields about 260,000 clones, around 90% seen once. The sequence came from a woman aged 40-49 years who had been exposed to COVID-19. The specimen sequenced was PBMCs or T cells enriched from blood (not recorded which).

The CDR3 loop reads CASSSSTTGQGWGYTF. For the CDR3, the DNA is TGCGCCAGCAGCTCCTCAACCACCGGACAGGGATGGGGCTACACCTTC. The J gene is TRBJ1-2, the V gene TRBV5-1, with 8 bases fitting TRBD1. V shed 3 bases, J shed 8 bases, and the junction held 15 bases outside the gene matches. Germline V gene data show CDR1 as SGHRS and CDR2 as YFSETQ. This CDR3 is built from 16 residues. Full variable domain (missing parts from reference TRBV5-1 and TRBJ1-2): KAGVTQTPRYLIKTRGQQVTLSCSPISGHRSVSWYQQTPGQGLQFLFEYFSETQRNKGNFPGRFSGRQFSNSRSEMNVSTLELGDSALYLCASSSSTTGQGWGYTFGSGTRLTVV.